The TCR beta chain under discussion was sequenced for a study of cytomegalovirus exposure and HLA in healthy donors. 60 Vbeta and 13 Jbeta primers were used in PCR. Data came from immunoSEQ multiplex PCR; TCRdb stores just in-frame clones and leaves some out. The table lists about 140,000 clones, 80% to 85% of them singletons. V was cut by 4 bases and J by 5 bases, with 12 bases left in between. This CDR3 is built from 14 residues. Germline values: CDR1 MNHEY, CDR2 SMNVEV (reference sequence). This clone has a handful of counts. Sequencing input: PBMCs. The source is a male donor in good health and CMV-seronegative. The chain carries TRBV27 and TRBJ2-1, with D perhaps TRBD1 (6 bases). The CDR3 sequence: CASSSLDRNNEQFF. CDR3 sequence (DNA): TGTGCCAGCAGTTCCCTGGACAGAAACAATGAGCAGTTCTTC.